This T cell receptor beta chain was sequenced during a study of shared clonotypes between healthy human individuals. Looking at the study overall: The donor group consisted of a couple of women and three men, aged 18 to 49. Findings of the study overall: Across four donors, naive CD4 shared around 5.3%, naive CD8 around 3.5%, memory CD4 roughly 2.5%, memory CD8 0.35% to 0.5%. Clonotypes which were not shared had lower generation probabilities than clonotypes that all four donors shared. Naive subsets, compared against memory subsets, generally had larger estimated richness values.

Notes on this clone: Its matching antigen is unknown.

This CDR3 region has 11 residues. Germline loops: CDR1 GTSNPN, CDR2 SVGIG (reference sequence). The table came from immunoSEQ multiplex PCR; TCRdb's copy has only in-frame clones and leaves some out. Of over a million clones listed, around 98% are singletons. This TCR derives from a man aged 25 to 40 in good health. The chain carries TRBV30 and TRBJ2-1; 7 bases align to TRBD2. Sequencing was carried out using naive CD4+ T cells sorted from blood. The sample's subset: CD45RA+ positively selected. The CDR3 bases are TGTGGGGCGGGGGTCTACAATGAGCAGTTCTTC. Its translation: CGAGVYNEQFF.